Listed below are T cell receptor beta chains from one sample, sequenced in a study of blood T cell repertoires in COVID-19. TCRdb's table, derived via immunoSEQ multiplex PCR, lists solely in-frame clones and lacks some. The sample consists of roughly 40,000 clones, 88% of them appearing once. The sample taken for sequencing was peripheral blood. These receptors all come from a woman in her 70s with acute or convalescent COVID-19. Each CDR3 is given with its conserved first and last residue. The D gene is left open where the match is weak. The listing skips clone size in some rows; elsewhere it reads once, few, many or a size class.

v_call: TRBV6-4; j_call: TRBJ1-5; clone_size: -; d_call: TRBD1; cdr3_aa: CASRPQGNSNQPQHF; cdr3_nt: TGTGCCAGCAGACCACAGGGGAATAGCAATCAGCCCCAGCATTTT
v_call: TRBV25-1; j_call: TRBJ1-2; clone_size: -; d_call: TRBD1; cdr3_aa: CASSAQQGAEGYTF; cdr3_nt: TGTGCCAGCAGTGCCCAACAGGGGGCGGAGGGCTACACCTTC
v_call: TRBV4-3; j_call: TRBJ2-3; clone_size: -; d_call: -; cdr3_aa: CASSQEFSGGGLTDTQYF; cdr3_nt: TGCGCCAGCAGCCAAGAGTTCTCAGGGGGAGGTTTGACAGATACGCAGTATTTT
v_call: TRBV19; j_call: TRBJ2-3; clone_size: once; d_call: -; cdr3_aa: CASSYGGGTDTQYF; cdr3_nt: TGTGCCAGTAGTTATGGCGGGGGCACAGATACGCAGTATTTT
v_call: TRBV6-5; j_call: TRBJ2-1; clone_size: -; d_call: -; cdr3_aa: CASSLASGLYNEQFF; cdr3_nt: TGTGCCAGCAGCCTGGCTTCGGGGTTGTACAATGAGCAGTTCTTC
v_call: TRBV29-1; j_call: TRBJ1-3; clone_size: -; d_call: -; cdr3_aa: CSADDRTGNTIYF; cdr3_nt: TGCAGCGCCGATGACAGGACTGGAAACACCATATATTTT
v_call: TRBV12-3/TRBV12-4; j_call: TRBJ2-3; clone_size: -; d_call: -; cdr3_aa: CASSLRADTQYF; cdr3_nt: TGTGCCAGCAGTTTACGAGCAGATACGCAGTATTTT
v_call: TRBV28; j_call: TRBJ1-1; clone_size: -; d_call: -; cdr3_aa: CASNVRENTEAFF; cdr3_nt: TGTGCCAGCAATGTCCGGGAGAACACTGAAGCTTTCTTT
v_call: TRBV2; j_call: TRBJ1-5; clone_size: -; d_call: -; cdr3_aa: CASSGENQPQHF; cdr3_nt: TGTGCCAGCTCGGGGGAGAATCAGCCCCAGCATTTT
v_call: TRBV19; j_call: TRBJ1-1; clone_size: -; d_call: -; cdr3_aa: CASSNSDLRGIAFF; cdr3_nt: TGTGCCAGTAGTAACTCGGACCTCCGGGGAATAGCTTTCTTT
v_call: TRBV9; j_call: TRBJ2-5; clone_size: -; d_call: -; cdr3_aa: CASSVAAGSYQETQYF; cdr3_nt: TGTGCCAGCAGCGTAGCGGCGGGATCCTACCAAGAGACCCAGTACTTC
v_call: TRBV6-2/TRBV6-3; j_call: TRBJ1-5; clone_size: -; d_call: -; cdr3_aa: CASSDRSSNQPQHF; cdr3_nt: TGTGCCAGCAGCGACAGATCTAGCAATCAGCCCCAGCATTTT
v_call: TRBV11-3; j_call: TRBJ1-2; clone_size: -; d_call: -; cdr3_aa: CASSQESGGRKTF; cdr3_nt: TGTGCCAGCAGCCAAGAATCTGGAGGGCGGAAGACCTTC
v_call: TRBV19; j_call: TRBJ2-1; clone_size: -; d_call: -; cdr3_aa: CASGGAYEQFF; cdr3_nt: TGTGCCAGTGGGGGGGCGTATGAGCAGTTCTTC
v_call: TRBV7-2; j_call: TRBJ2-3; clone_size: -; d_call: -; cdr3_aa: CASSLDRVDTQYF; cdr3_nt: TGTGCCAGCAGCTTAGATCGGGTAGATACGCAGTATTTT
v_call: TRBV28; j_call: TRBJ1-1; clone_size: -; d_call: TRBD1; cdr3_aa: CASSFQGLGGAAFF; cdr3_nt: TGTGCCAGCAGTTTTCAGGGACTAGGGGGCGCAGCTTTCTTT
v_call: TRBV14; j_call: TRBJ1-2; clone_size: -; d_call: -; cdr3_aa: CASSPGNSYGYTF; cdr3_nt: TGTGCCAGCAGCCCGGGGAACAGCTATGGCTACACCTTC
v_call: TRBV10-1; j_call: TRBJ2-1; clone_size: -; d_call: TRBD1; cdr3_aa: CASSGWDRLNEQFF; cdr3_nt: TGCGCCAGCAGTGGTTGGGACAGGTTGAATGAGCAGTTCTTC
v_call: TRBV7-9; j_call: TRBJ1-1; clone_size: once; d_call: -; cdr3_aa: CASSFSGSSEAFF; cdr3_nt: TGTGCCAGCAGCTTTTCAGGGTCTTCTGAAGCTTTCTTT
v_call: TRBV9; j_call: TRBJ1-6; clone_size: -; d_call: -; cdr3_aa: CASSVGQYNSPLHF; cdr3_nt: TGTGCCAGCAGCGTAGGGCAGTATAATTCACCCCTCCACTTT
v_call: TRBV28; j_call: TRBJ1-1; clone_size: -; d_call: -; cdr3_aa: CATSYSGSRGWLNTEAFF; cdr3_nt: TGTGCCACCTCCTATAGTGGGAGCAGGGGATGGCTGAACACTGAAGCTTTCTTT
v_call: TRBV19; j_call: TRBJ1-3; clone_size: -; d_call: -; cdr3_aa: CASQERASGNTIYF; cdr3_nt: TGTGCCAGTCAGGAGAGGGCCTCTGGAAACACCATATATTTT
v_call: TRBV11-2; j_call: TRBJ1-5; clone_size: -; d_call: -; cdr3_aa: CASSLVGGPNQPQHF; cdr3_nt: TGTGCCAGCAGCTTAGTGGGGGGTCCCAATCAGCCCCAGCATTTT
v_call: TRBV18; j_call: TRBJ1-1; clone_size: -; d_call: -; cdr3_aa: CASANSYTEAFF; cdr3_nt: TGTGCCAGCGCGAACTCGTACACTGAAGCTTTCTTT
v_call: TRBV5-4; j_call: TRBJ1-2; clone_size: -; d_call: -; cdr3_aa: CASRAGHTEGYGYTF; cdr3_nt: TGTGCCAGCAGAGCGGGGCACACCGAGGGCTATGGCTACACCTTC
v_call: TRBV3-1/TRBV3-2; j_call: TRBJ2-2; clone_size: -; d_call: -; cdr3_aa: CASSLKFTGELFF; cdr3_nt: TGTGCCAGCAGCCTCAAATTTACTGGGGAGCTGTTTTTT
v_call: TRBV7-2; j_call: TRBJ2-1; clone_size: -; d_call: TRBD2; cdr3_aa: CASSFGTKNNEQFF; cdr3_nt: TGTGCCAGCAGTTTTGGGACTAAAAACAATGAGCAGTTCTTC
v_call: TRBV14; j_call: TRBJ2-2; clone_size: -; d_call: -; cdr3_aa: CARRARTGELFF; cdr3_nt: TGTGCCAGGAGGGCGCGCACCGGGGAGCTGTTTTTT
v_call: TRBV20-1; j_call: TRBJ2-5; clone_size: -; d_call: -; cdr3_aa: CSASFTGAETQYF; cdr3_nt: TGCAGTGCTAGTTTTACGGGAGCAGAGACCCAGTACTTC
v_call: TRBV9; j_call: TRBJ1-3; clone_size: -; d_call: -; cdr3_aa: CASSVALSGNDATIYF; cdr3_nt: TGTGCCAGCAGCGTAGCCCTCTCAGGGAACGACGCCACCATATATTTT
v_call: TRBV19; j_call: TRBJ1-2; clone_size: -; d_call: TRBD1; cdr3_aa: CASSIAGGQGYGYTF; cdr3_nt: TGTGCCAGTAGTATCGCCGGGGGACAGGGCTATGGCTACACCTTC
v_call: TRBV18; j_call: TRBJ2-3; clone_size: -; d_call: TRBD2; cdr3_aa: CASSRGGIDTQYF; cdr3_nt: TGTGCCAGCTCACGCGGGGGGATAGATACGCAGTATTTT
v_call: TRBV29-1; j_call: TRBJ1-1; clone_size: few; d_call: TRBD1; cdr3_aa: CSVRASRRGRAMNTEAFF; cdr3_nt: TGCAGCGTCCGGGCCTCCCGGAGGGGGCGGGCCATGAACACTGAAGCTTTCTTT
v_call: TRBV5-1; j_call: TRBJ2-1; clone_size: once; d_call: TRBD2; cdr3_aa: CASSPLGLAGPSYNEQFF; cdr3_nt: TGCGCCAGCAGCCCCCTCGGACTAGCGGGGCCGTCCTACAATGAGCAGTTCTTC
v_call: TRBV7-9; j_call: TRBJ2-2; clone_size: -; d_call: TRBD2; cdr3_aa: CASSPQLAGMGTGELFF; cdr3_nt: TGTGCCAGCAGCCCTCAACTAGCGGGAATGGGGACCGGGGAGCTGTTTTTT